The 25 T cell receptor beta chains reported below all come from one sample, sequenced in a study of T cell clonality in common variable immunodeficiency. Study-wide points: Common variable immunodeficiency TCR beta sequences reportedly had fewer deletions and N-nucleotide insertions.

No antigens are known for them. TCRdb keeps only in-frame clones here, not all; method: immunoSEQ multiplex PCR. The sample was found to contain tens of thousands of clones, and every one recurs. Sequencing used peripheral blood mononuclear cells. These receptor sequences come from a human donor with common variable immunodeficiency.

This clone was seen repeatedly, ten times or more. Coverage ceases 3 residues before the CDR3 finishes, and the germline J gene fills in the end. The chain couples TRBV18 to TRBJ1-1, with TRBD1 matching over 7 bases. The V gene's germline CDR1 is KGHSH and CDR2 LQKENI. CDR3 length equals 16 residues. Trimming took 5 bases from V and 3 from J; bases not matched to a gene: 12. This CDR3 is CASSTWGEGADTEAFF. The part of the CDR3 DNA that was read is TGTGCCAGCTCAACATGGGGGGAGGGGGCGGACACTGAA.

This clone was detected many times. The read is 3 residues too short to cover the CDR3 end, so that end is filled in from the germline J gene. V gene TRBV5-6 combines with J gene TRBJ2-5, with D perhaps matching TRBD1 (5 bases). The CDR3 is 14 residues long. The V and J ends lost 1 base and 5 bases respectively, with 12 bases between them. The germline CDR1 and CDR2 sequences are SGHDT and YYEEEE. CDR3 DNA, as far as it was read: TGTGCCAGCAGCTTGTTCGCAGGGTGGGAGACC. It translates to CASSLFAGWET. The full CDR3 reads CASSLFAGWETQYF.

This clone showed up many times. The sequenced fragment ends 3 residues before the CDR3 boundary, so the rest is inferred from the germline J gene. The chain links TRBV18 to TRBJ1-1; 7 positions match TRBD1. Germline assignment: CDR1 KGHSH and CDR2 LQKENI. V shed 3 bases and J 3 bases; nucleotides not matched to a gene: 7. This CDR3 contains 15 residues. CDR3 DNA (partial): TGTGCCAGCTCACCCGAGACAGGGATATACACTGAA. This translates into CASSPETGIYTE. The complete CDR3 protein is CASSPETGIYTEAFF. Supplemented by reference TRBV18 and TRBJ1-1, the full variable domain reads NAGVMQNPRHLVRRRGQEARLRCSPMKGHSHVYWYRQLPEEGLKFMVYLQKENIIDESGMPKERFSAEFPKEGPSILRIQQVVRGDSAAYFCASSPETGIYTEAFFGQGTRLTVV.

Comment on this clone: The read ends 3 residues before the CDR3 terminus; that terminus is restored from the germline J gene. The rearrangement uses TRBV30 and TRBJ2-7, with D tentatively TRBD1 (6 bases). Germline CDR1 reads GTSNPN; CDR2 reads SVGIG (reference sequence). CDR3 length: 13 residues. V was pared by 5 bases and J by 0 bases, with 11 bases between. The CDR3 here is CAWGLGASYEQYF. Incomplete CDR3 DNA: TGTGCCTGGGGCCTGGGGGCCTCCTACGAG. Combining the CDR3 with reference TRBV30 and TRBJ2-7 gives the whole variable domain SQTIHQWPATLVQPVGSPLSLECTVEGTSNPNLYWYRQAAGRGLQLLFYSVGIGQISSEVPQNLSASRPQDRQFILSSKKLLLSDSGFYLCAWGLGASYEQYFGPGTRLTVT.

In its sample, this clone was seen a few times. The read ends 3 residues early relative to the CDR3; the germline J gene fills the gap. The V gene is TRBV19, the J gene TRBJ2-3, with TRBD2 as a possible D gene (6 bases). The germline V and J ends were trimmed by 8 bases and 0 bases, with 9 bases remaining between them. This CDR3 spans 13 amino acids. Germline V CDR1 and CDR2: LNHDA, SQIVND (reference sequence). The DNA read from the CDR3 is TGTGCCAGTGGTGGGGGGAGCACAGATACG. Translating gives CASGGGSTDT. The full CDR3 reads CASGGGSTDTQYF.

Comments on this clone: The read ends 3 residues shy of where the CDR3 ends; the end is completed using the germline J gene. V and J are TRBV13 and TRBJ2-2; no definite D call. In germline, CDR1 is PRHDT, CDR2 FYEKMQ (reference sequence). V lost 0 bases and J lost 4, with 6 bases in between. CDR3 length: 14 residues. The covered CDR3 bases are TGTGCCAGCAGCTTAGGCTCTTTCACCGGGGAG. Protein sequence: CASSLGSFTGE. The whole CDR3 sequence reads CASSLGSFTGELFF.

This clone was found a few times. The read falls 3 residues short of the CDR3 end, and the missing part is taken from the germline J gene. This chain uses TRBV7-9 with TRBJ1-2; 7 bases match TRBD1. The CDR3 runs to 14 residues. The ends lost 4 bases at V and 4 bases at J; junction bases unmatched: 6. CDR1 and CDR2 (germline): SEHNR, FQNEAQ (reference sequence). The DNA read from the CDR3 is TGTGCCAGCAGCTCGGGTACAGGGGTCTATGGC. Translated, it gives CASSSGTGVYG. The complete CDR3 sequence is CASSSGTGVYGYTF.

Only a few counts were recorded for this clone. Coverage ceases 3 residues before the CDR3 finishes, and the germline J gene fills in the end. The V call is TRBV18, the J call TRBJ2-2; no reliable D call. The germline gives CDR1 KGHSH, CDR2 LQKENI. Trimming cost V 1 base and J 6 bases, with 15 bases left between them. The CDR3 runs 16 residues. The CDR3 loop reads CASSPQVSRSSGELFF. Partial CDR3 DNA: TGTGCCAGCTCACCACAGGTCTCCAGGTCGTCCGGGGAG. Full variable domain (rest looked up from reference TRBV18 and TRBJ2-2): NAGVMQNPRHLVRRRGQEARLRCSPMKGHSHVYWYRQLPEEGLKFMVYLQKENIIDESGMPKERFSAEFPKEGPSILRIQQVVRGDSAAYFCASSPQVSRSSGELFFGEGSRLTVL.

The CDR3 bases that were read are TGTGCCAGCAGCTTATCAACCGGACAGCACTACGAG. It codes for CASSLSTGQHYE. From start to end, the CDR3 is CASSLSTGQHYEQYF. The chain recombines TRBV7-9 with TRBJ2-7; maybe TRBD1 (6 bases). The missing CDR3 end, 3 residues past where the read stops, is filled in from the germline J gene. Per germline, CDR1 SEHNR and CDR2 FQNEAQ (reference sequence). The V end was cut by 2 bases, the J end by 3 bases, with 14 bases between. This CDR3 is built from 15 residues. Variable domain in full (rest from reference TRBV7-9 and TRBJ2-7): DTGVSQNPRHKITKRGQNVTFRCDPISEHNRLYWYRQTLGQGPEFLTYFQNEAQLEKSRLLSDRFSAERPKGSFSTLEIQRTEQGDSAMYLCASSLSTGQHYEQYFGPGTRLTVT.

The CDR3 is CAWSKQLAGYEQYF. Partial CDR3 DNA: TGTGCCTGGAGTAAACAACTAGCGGGGTACGAG. The rearrangement uses TRBV30 and TRBJ2-7, with TRBD2 matching 10 bases. The read ends 3 residues early relative to the CDR3; the germline J gene fills the gap. The CDR3 loop spans 14 amino acids. Per the germline V gene, CDR1 is GTSNPN and CDR2 is SVGIG (reference sequence). V was clipped by 2 bases and J by 4 bases; unmatched bases: 5.

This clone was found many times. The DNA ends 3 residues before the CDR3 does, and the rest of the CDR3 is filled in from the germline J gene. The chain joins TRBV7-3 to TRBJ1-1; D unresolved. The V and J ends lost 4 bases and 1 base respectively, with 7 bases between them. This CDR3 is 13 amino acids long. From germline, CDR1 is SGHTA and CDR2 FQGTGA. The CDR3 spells CASSSQSNTEAFF. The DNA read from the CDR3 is TGTGCCAGCAGCTCTCAGTCGAACACTGAA.

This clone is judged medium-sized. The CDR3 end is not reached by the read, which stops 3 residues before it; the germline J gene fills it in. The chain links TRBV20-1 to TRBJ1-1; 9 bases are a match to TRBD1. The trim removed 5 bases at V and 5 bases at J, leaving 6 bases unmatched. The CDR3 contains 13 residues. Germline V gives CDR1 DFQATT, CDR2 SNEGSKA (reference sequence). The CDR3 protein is CSARLQGATEAFF. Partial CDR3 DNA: TGCAGTGCTCGGTTACAGGGGGCAACTGAA.

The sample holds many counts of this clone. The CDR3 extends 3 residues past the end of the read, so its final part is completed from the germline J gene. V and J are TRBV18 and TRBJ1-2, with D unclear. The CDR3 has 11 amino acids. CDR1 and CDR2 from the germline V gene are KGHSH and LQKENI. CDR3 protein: CASSPEQGYTF. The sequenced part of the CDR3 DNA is TGTGCCAGCTCACCGGAACAGGGC.

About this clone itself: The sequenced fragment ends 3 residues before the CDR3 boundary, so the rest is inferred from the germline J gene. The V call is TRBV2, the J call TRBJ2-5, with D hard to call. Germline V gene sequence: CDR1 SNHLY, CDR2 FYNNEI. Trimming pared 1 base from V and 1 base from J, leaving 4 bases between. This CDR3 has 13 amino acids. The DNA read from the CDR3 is TGTGCCAGCAGTGAAGTCGGCCAAGAGACC. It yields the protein CASSEVGQET. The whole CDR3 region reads CASSEVGQETQYF.

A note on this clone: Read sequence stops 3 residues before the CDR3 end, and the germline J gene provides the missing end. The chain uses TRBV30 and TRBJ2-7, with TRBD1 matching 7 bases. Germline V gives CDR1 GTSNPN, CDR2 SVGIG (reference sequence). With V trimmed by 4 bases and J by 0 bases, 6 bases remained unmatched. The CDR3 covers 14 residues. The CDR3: CAWIRQGSSYEQYF. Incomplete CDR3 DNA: TGTGCCTGGATTCGACAGGGCAGCTCCTACGAG.

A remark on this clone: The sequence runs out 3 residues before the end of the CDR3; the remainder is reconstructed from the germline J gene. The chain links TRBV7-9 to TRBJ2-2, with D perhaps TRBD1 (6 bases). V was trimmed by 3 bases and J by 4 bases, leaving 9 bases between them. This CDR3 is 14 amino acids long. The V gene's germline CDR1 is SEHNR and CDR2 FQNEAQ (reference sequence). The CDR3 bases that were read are TGTGCCAGCAGCTTCGACAGGCGCACCGGGGAG. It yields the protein CASSFDRRTGE. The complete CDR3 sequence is CASSFDRRTGELFF.

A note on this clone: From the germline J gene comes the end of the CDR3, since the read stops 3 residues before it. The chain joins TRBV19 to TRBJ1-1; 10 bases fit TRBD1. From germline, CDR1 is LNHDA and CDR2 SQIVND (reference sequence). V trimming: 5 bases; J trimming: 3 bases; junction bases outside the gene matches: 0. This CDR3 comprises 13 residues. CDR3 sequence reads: CASSGQGDTEAFF. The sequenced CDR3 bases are TGTGCCAGTAGTGGACAGGGGGACACTGAA.

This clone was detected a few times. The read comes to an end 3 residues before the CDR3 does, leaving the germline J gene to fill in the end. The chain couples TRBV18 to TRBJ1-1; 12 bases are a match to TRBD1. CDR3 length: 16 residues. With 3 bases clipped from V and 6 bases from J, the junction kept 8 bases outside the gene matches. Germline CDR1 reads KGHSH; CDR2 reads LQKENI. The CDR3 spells CASSPPGTGGHAEAFF. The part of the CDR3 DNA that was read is TGTGCCAGCTCACCTCCCGGGACAGGGGGCCACGCTGAA.

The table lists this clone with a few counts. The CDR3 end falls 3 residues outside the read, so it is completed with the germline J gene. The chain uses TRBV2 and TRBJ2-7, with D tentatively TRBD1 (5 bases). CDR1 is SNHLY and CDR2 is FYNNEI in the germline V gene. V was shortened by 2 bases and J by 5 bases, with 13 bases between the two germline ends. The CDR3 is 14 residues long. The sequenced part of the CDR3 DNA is TGTGCCAGCAGTGAACAGGGAATAGGGGACGAG. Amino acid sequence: CASSEQGIGDE. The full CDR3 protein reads CASSEQGIGDEQYF.

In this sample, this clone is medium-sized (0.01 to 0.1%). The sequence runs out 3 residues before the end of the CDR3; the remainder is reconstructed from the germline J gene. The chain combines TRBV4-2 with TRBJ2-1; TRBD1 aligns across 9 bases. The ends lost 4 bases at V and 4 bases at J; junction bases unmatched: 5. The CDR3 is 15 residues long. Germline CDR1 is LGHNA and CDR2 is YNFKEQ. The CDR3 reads CASSPRDRDYNEQFF. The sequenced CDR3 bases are TGTGCCAGCAGCCCCCGGGACAGGGATTACAATGAG.

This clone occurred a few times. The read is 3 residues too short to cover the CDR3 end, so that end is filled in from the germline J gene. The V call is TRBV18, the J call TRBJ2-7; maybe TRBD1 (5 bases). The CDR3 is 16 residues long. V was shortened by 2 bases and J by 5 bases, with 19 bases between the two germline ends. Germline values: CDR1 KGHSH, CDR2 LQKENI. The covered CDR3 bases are TGTGCCAGCTCACCAGGGTCGGCAGGGCGCGGCGACGAG. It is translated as CASSPGSAGRGDE. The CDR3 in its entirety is CASSPGSAGRGDEQYF.

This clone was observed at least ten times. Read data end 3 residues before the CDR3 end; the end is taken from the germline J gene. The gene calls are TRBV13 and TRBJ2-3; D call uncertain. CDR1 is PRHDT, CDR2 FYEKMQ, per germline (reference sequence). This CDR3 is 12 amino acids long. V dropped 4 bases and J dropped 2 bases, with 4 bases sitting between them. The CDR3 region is CASSSLTDTQYF. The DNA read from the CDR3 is TGTGCCAGCAGCTCTCTCACAGATACG.

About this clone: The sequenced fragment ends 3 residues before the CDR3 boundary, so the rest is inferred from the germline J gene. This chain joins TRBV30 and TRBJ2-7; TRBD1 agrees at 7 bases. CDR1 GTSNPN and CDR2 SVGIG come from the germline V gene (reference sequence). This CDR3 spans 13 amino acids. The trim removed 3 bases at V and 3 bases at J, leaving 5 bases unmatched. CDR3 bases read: TGTGCCTGGAGCGTGGACAGGAACTACGAG. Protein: CAWSVDRNYE. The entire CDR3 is CAWSVDRNYEQYF.

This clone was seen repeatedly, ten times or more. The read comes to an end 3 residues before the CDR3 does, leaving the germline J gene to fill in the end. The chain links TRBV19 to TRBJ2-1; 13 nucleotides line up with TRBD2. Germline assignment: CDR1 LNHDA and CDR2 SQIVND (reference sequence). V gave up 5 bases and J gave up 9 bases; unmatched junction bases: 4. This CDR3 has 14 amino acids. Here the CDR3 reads CASSSGLAGTEQFF. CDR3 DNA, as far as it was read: TGTGCCAGTAGTTCGGGACTAGCGGGGACTGAG.

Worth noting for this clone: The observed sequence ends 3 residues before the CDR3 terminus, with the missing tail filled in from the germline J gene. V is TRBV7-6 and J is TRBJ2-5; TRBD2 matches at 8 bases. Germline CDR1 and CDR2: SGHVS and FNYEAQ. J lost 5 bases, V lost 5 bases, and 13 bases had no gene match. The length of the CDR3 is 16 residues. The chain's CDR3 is CASSPRRGARYETQYF. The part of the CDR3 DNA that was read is TGTGCCAGCAGCCCTAGGCGGGGGGCGAGATATGAGACC.